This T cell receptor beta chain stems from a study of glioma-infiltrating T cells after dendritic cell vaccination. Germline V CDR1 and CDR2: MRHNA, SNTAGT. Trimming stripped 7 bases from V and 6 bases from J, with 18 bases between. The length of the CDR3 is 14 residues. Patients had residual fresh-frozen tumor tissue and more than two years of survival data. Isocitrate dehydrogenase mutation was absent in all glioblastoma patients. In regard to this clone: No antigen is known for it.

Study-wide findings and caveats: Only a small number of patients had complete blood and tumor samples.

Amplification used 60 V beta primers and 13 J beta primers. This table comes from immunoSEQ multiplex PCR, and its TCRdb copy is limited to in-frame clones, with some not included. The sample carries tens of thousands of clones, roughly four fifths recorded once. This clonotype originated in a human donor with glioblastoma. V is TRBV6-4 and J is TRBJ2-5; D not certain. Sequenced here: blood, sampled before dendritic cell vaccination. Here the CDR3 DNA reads TGTGCCAGCACCCCGGGTTCCTTTCAGAAGACCCAGTACTTC. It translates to CASTPGSFQKTQYF.